Shown below are 20 T cell receptor beta chains from a single sample sequenced in a study of regulatory T cells in long-lasting Graves disease. Investigators prepared the TCR beta libraries by applying iRepertoire HTBI primers and Arm-PCR of CDR3 regions. TCRdb called the multiplex PCR reads again in MiXCR, with one record for every CDR3 protein. Among approximately 290,000 distinct CDR3 sequences listed, around 21% were seen once. The time point: persistent/refractory GD, antithyroid drugs over 5 years with positive TRAb. From RNA extracted from PBMCs, the TCR library was made. This material consisted of peripheral blood mononuclear cells (PBMCs), taken when the disease was refractory, from a patient treated with antithyroid drugs. All receptors come from a female donor with Graves disease.

The rearrangement links TRBV9 to TRBJ1-2; 7 bases match TRBD1. Germline values: CDR1 SGDLS, CDR2 YYNGEE. V shed 4 bases, J shed 4 bases, and the junction held 10 bases outside the gene matches. The CDR3 runs to 15 residues. The CDR3 loop reads CASSPGGQPIYGYTF. The CDR3 nucleotides read TGTGCCAGCAGCCCAGGGGGACAGCCGATCTATGGCTACACCTTC.

This clonotype was picked up many times. In DNA, the CDR3 is TGTGCCTGGGAGCCTTGGACAGGGCAAGAGACCCAGTACTTC. Translating gives CAWEPWTGQETQYF. The rearrangement uses TRBV30 and TRBJ2-5, with TRBD1 matching over 8 bases. This CDR3 spans 14 amino acids. CDR1 and CDR2 (germline): GTSNPN, SVGIG (reference sequence). The V and J ends lost 5 bases and 2 bases, in that order; junction bases with no gene match: 7. Filled out from reference TRBV30 and TRBJ2-5, the complete variable domain reads SQTIHQWPATLVQPVGSPLSLECTVEGTSNPNLYWYRQAAGRGLQLLFYSVGIGQISSEVPQNLSASRPQDRQFILSSKKLLLSDSGFYLCAWEPWTGQETQYFGPGTRLLVL.

The chain recombines TRBV7-3 with TRBJ2-2; 8 bases map to TRBD1. The ends lost 5 bases at V and 0 bases at J; junction bases unmatched: 5. This CDR3 spans 16 amino acids. Germline V gene lookup returns CDR1 SGHTA and CDR2 FQGTGA. Here the CDR3 DNA reads TGTGCCAGCAGCAGACAGGGGCTACCGAACACCGGGGAGCTGTTTTTT. As protein: CASSRQGLPNTGELFF.

This clonotype was counted at least ten times. This chain uses TRBV12-3 or TRBV12-4 with TRBJ2-7; 10 bases map to TRBD1. Losses at the gene ends were 2 bases for V and 6 bases for J; bases not matched to a gene: 7. The CDR3 length is 15 residues. In DNA form, the CDR3 reads TGTGCCAGCAGTTTATCAGGGACAGGGGTTGGCGAGCAGTACTTC. It specifies CASSLSGTGVGEQYF.

This clonotype was seen repeatedly, ten times or more. The chain links TRBV12-3 or TRBV12-4 to TRBJ2-7; tentatively, D is TRBD2 (5 bases). Trimming took off 7 bases at V and 3 bases at J, with 16 bases between the two ends. This CDR3 contains 14 residues. CDR3 sequence: CASTSREGSYEQYF. DNA for the CDR3: TGTGCCAGCACCTCCCGGGAAGGGAGCTACGAGCAGTACTTC.

This clonotype was seen at least ten times. The chain has TRBV12-3 or TRBV12-4 and TRBJ1-6; 7 nucleotides line up with TRBD1. The CDR3 runs 14 residues. After removal of 7 bases from V and 12 bases from J, the junction contained 12 bases not matched to a gene. CDR3 bases: TGTGCCAGCACCCTCCCGGGAGGGGGCGGACCCCTCCACTTT. Translating gives CASTLPGGGGPLHF.

This clonotype has ten or more counts. The rearrangement joins TRBV7-2 to TRBJ2-7, with 9 positions matching TRBD2. Germline CDR1 SGHTA, CDR2 FQGNSA. The ends lost 5 bases at V and 6 bases at J; junction bases unmatched: 8. The CDR3 runs to 14 residues. CDR3 nucleotides: TGTGCCAGCAGCGTTAGCGGGAGTGGTACCGAGCAGTACTTC. Translation: CASSVSGSGTEQYF.

This clonotype occurred a few times. This sequence joins TRBV6-1 and TRBJ1-5; tentative D call: TRBD1 (5 bases). The CDR3 loop spans 15 amino acids. Germline V CDR1 and CDR2: MNHNS, SASEGT. The ends were cut back, 8 bases at V and 0 bases at J, with 14 bases in the middle. CDR3 protein: CASLGGVDSNQPQHF. The CDR3 DNA is TGTGCCAGCCTCGGGGGAGTGGATAGCAATCAGCCCCAGCATTTT.

The gene calls are TRBV7-2 and TRBJ2-3; D gene ambiguous. The V end was cut by 5 bases, the J end by 2 bases, with 11 bases between. Germline CDR1 reads SGHTA; CDR2 reads FQGNSA. The CDR3 is 14 residues long. CDR3 sequence reads: CASSVGLNTDTQYF. DNA for the CDR3: TGTGCCAGCAGCGTCGGCCTTAACACAGATACGCAGTATTTT.

This rearrangement joins TRBV5-1 to TRBJ2-2, with 8 bases lining up with TRBD2. The junction had 8 bases not matched to a gene; V was cut back by 1 base and J by 0 bases. From germline, CDR1 is SGHRS and CDR2 YFSETQ. The CDR3 loop spans 18 amino acids. The CDR3 DNA reads as TGCGCCAGCAGCTTGAGCCAGCGGGAGCGCGCGAACACCGGGGAGCTGTTTTTT. Translation gives CASSLSQRERANTGELFF. The full variable domain, its missing parts supplied by reference TRBV5-1 and TRBJ2-2, is KAGVTQTPRYLIKTRGQQVTLSCSPISGHRSVSWYQQTPGQGLQFLFEYFSETQRNKGNFPGRFSGRQFSNSRSEMNVSTLELGDSALYLCASSLSQRERANTGELFFGEGSRLTVL.

The chain carries TRBV4-3 and TRBJ1-2, with D maybe TRBD1 (5 bases). The CDR3 loop spans 15 amino acids. The V end lost 1 base, the J end lost 1 base, and 10 bases lay between the germline ends. Germline lookup yields CDR1 LGHNA and CDR2 YSLEER. CDR3: CASSQGGFGNYGYTF. Written as DNA, the CDR3 is TGCGCCAGCAGCCAAGGGGGGTTTGGTAACTATGGCTACACCTTC.

The chain couples TRBV6-2 or TRBV6-3 to TRBJ1-1, with D hard to call. There are 15 residues in the CDR3. Trimming removed 0 bases at V and 1 base at J, with 9 bases between. Germline CDR1 MNHEY, CDR2 SVGEGT. CDR3 nucleotide sequence: TGTGCCAGCAGTTACTCGACGGGTGAGAACACTGAAGCTTTCTTT. It codes for CASSYSTGENTEAFF.

This clonotype was seen a few times. This rearrangement joins TRBV4-1 to TRBJ1-1, with D perhaps TRBD1 (5 bases). The ends were cut back, 5 bases at V and 5 bases at J, with 12 bases in the middle. CDR3 length: 13 amino acids. The germline CDR1 and CDR2 sequences are MGHRA and YSYEKL. This CDR3 is CASSAWGRTEAFF. The CDR3 nucleotides are TGCGCCAGCAGCGCGTGGGGGAGGACTGAAGCTTTCTTT.

The table lists this clonotype with many counts. This rearrangement joins TRBV11-2 to TRBJ2-2, with D unclear. The CDR3 spans 19 residues. Germline V gene sequence: CDR1 SGHAT, CDR2 FQNNGV. Between the trimmed V and J ends, which lost 1 base and 1 base, there was a span of 19 bases. CDR3 nucleotide sequence: TGTGCCAGCAGCTTAGTATCGCCTCAAGACCTCCTGAACACCGGGGAGCTGTTTTTT. Translation gives CASSLVSPQDLLNTGELFF.

The rearrangement links TRBV6-1 to TRBJ1-1; weak D call: TRBD1 (6 bases). The CDR3 is 13 residues long. Trimming removed 6 bases from V and 4 bases from J, with 12 bases in between. Per germline, CDR1 MNHNS and CDR2 SASEGT. The CDR3 DNA reads TGTGCCAGCAGCCTACAGGGCATCACTGAAGCTTTCTTT. It yields the protein CASSLQGITEAFF.

Ten or more counts support this clonotype. The chain joins TRBV28 to TRBJ2-4, with a tentative D call TRBD1 (6 bases). The CDR3 contains 17 residues. Germline V gene sequence: CDR1 MDHEN, CDR2 SYDVKM. Trimming took 2 bases from V and 0 from J, leaving 14 bases between them. The CDR3 protein is CASSLGGRTLAKNIQYF. CDR3 bases: TGTGCCAGCAGTTTAGGGGGCAGGACCTTAGCCAAAAACATTCAGTACTTC.

This clonotype was observed a handful of times. V is TRBV6-1 and J is TRBJ1-2; 8 nucleotides match TRBD1. CDR3 length: 14 amino acids. Per the germline V gene, CDR1 is MNHNS and CDR2 is SASEGT. V shed 5 bases, J shed 12 bases, and the junction held 14 bases outside the gene matches. In nucleotides, the CDR3 is TGTGCCAGCAGTCCGAAAACAGGGGGAGGAATCAACACCTTC. This sequence encodes CASSPKTGGGINTF.

This clonotype appeared many times. CDR3: CASTESSGQRTNSPLHF. The DNA of the CDR3 is TGTGCCAGCACCGAATCCTCGGGACAAAGGACGAATTCACCCCTCCACTTT. V usage is TRBV6-1 and J usage is TRBJ1-6, with D possibly matching TRBD1 (6 bases). V lost 7 bases, J lost 7 bases, and 23 bases lay in between. Germline V gene lookup returns CDR1 MNHNS and CDR2 SASEGT. This CDR3 comprises 17 residues.

This clonotype occurred many times. The gene calls are TRBV28 and TRBJ1-2, with a possible D match to TRBD1 (6 bases). Germline V gives CDR1 MDHEN, CDR2 SYDVKM. The length of the CDR3 is 12 residues. The V end was cut by 6 bases, the J end by 4 bases, with 9 bases between. In nucleotides, the CDR3 is TGTGCCAGCAGAACAGGGCTCTATGGCTACACCTTC. It codes for CASRTGLYGYTF.

This clonotype was seen a handful of times. The chain couples TRBV5-1 to TRBJ2-7; D is possibly TRBD1 or TRBD2 (5 bases each). V was shortened by 4 bases and J by 2 bases, with 13 bases between the two germline ends. CDR1 SGHRS and CDR2 YFSETQ come from the germline V gene. This CDR3 has 14 amino acids. CDR3 loop: CASSMTGAPYEQYF. The CDR3 DNA sequence: TGCGCCAGCAGCATGACCGGGGCGCCCTACGAGCAGTACTTC. The full variable domain, completed using reference TRBV5-1 and TRBJ2-7, is KAGVTQTPRYLIKTRGQQVTLSCSPISGHRSVSWYQQTPGQGLQFLFEYFSETQRNKGNFPGRFSGRQFSNSRSEMNVSTLELGDSALYLCASSMTGAPYEQYFGPGTRLTVT.